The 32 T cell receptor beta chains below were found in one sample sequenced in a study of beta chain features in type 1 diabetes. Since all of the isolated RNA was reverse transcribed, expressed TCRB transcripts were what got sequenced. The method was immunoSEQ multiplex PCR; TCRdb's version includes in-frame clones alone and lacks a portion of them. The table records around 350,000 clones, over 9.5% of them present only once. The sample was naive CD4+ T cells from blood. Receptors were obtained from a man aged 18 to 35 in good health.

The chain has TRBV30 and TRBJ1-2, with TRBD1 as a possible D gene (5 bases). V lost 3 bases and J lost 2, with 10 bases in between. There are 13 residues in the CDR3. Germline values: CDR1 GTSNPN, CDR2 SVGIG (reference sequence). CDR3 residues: CAWSKQENYGYTF. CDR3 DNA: TGTGCCTGGAGCAAACAGGAAAACTATGGCTACACCTTC.

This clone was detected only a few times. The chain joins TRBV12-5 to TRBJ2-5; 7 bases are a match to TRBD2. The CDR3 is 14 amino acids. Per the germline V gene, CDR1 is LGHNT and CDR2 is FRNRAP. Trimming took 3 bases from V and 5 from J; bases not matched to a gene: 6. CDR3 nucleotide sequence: TGTGCTAGTGGTTTTGGCGGGGGAATCGAGACCCAGTACTTC. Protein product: CASGFGGGIETQYF.

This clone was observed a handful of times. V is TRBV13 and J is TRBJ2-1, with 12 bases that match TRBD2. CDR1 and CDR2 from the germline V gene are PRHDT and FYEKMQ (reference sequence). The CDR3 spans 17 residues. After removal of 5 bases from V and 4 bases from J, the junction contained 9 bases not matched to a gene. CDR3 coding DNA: TGTGCCAGCAGCGTCGGGCTAGCGGGGGGGCCATACAATGAGCAGTTCTTC. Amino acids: CASSVGLAGGPYNEQFF. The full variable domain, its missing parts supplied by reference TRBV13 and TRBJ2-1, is AAGVIQSPRHLIKEKRETATLKCYPIPRHDTVYWYQQGPGQDPQFLISFYEKMQSDKGSIPDRFSAQQFSDYHSELNMSSLELGDSALYFCASSVGLAGGPYNEQFFGPGTRLTVL.

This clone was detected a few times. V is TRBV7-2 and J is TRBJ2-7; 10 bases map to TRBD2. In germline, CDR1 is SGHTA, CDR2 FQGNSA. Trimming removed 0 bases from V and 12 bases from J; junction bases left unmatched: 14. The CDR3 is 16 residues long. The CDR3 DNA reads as TGTGCCAGCAGCTTAGCTCGGACTAGCGGCGAGGGACTGGGGTACTTC. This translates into CASSLARTSGEGLGYF.

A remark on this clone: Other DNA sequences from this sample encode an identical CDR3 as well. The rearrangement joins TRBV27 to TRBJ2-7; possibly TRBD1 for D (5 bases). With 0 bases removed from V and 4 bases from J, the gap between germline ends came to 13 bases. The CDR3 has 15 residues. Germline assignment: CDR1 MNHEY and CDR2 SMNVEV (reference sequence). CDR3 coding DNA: TGTGCCAGCAGTTTATCGTCAGGGCGGTCATACGAGCAGTACTTC. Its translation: CASSLSSGRSYEQYF.

CDR3 sequence (DNA): TGTGCCAGCAGCCCCCGGACTAGCGGGGGGCCGAGCACAGATACGCAGTATTTT. This gives the protein CASSPRTSGGPSTDTQYF. The rearrangement links TRBV7-3 to TRBJ2-3, with 14 bases lining up with TRBD2. CDR1 and CDR2 from the germline V gene are SGHTA and FQGTGA. With 5 bases clipped from V and 0 bases from J, the junction kept 7 bases outside the gene matches. The CDR3 is 18 residues long.

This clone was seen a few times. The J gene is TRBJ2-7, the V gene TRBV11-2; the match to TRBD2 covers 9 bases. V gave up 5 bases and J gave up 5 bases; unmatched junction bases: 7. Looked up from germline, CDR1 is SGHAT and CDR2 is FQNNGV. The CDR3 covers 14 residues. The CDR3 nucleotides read TGTGCCAGCAGCGGCTTGGCGGGGGGGGACGAGCAGTACTTC. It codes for CASSGLAGGDEQYF.

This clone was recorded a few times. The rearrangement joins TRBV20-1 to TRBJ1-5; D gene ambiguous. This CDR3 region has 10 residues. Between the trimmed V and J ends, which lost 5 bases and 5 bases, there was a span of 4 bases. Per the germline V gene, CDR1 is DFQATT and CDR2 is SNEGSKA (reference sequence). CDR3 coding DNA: TGCAGTGCTTCTGATCAGCCCCAGCATTTT. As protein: CSASDQPQHF.

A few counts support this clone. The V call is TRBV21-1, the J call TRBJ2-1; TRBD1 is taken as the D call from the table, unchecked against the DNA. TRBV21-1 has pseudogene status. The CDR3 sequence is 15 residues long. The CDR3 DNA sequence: TGTGCCAGCAGCCAAAACAGGGGGCCAGGGAATGAGCAGTTCTTC. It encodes CASSQNRGPGNEQFF.

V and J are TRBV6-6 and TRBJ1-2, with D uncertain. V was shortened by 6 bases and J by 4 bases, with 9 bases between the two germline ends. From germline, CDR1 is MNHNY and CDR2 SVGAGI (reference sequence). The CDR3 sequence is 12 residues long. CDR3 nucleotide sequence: TGTGCCAGCAGCCTCGGTGGCTATGGCTACACCTTC. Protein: CASSLGGYGYTF.

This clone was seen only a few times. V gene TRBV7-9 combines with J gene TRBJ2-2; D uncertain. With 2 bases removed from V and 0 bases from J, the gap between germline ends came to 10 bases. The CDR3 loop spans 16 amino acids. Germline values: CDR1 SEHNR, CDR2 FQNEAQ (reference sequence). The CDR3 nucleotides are TGTGCCAGCAGCTTACTGGTACTTCCGAACACCGGGGAGCTGTTTTTT. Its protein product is CASSLLVLPNTGELFF.

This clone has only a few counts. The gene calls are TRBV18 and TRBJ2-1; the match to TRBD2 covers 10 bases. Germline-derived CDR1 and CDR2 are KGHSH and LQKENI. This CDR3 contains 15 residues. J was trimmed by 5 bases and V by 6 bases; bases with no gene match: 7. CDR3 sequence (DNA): TGTGCCAGCTCCTTACTAGCGGGGCCAGACAATGAGCAGTTCTTC. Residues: CASSLLAGPDNEQFF.

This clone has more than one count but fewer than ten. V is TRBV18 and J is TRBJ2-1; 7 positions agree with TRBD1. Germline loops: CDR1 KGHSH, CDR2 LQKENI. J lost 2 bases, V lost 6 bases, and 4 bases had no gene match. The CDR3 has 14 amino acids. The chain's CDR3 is CASSTGTAYNEQFF. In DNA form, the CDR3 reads TGTGCCAGCTCGACCGGGACAGCCTACAATGAGCAGTTCTTC.

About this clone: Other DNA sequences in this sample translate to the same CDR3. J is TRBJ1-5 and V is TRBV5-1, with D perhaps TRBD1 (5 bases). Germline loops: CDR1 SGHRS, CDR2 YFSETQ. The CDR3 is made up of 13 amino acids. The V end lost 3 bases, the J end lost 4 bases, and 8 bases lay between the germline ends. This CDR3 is CASSSTVNQPQHF. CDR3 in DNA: TGCGCCAGCAGCTCGACAGTAAATCAGCCCCAGCATTTT. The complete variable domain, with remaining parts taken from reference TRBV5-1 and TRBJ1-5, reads KAGVTQTPRYLIKTRGQQVTLSCSPISGHRSVSWYQQTPGQGLQFLFEYFSETQRNKGNFPGRFSGRQFSNSRSEMNVSTLELGDSALYLCASSSTVNQPQHFGDGTRLSIL.

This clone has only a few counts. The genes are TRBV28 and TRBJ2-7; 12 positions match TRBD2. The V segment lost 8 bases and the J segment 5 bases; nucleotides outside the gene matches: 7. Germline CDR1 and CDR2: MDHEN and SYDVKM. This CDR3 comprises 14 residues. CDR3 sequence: CASSQGLAGNEQYF. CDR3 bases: TGTGCCAGCTCTCAAGGACTAGCGGGAAACGAGCAGTACTTC.

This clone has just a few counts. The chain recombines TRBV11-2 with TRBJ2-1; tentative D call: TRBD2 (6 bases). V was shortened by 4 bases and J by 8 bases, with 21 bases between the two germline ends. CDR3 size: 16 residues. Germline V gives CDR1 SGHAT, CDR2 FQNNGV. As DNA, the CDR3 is TGTGCCAGCAGCTCGCGGGGCGCTAGCCCTCGGGATGAGCAGTTCTTC. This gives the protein CASSSRGASPRDEQFF.

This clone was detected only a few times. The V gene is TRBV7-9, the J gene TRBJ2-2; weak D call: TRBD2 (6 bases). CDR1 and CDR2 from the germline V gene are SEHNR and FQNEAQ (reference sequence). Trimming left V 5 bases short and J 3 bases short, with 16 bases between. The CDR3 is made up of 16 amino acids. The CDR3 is CASSPGAGIYTGELFF. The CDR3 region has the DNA TGTGCCAGCAGCCCCGGCGCGGGGATTTACACCGGGGAGCTGTTTTTT.

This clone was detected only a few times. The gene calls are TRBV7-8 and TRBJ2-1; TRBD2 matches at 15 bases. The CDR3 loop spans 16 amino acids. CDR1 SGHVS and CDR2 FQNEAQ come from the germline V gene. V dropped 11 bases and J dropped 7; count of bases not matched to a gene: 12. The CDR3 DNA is TGTGCCGCCGGGACTAGCGGGAGGACCTCTAGGAATGAGCAGTTCTTC. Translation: CAAGTSGRTSRNEQFF. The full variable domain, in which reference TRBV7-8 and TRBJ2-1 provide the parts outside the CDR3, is GAGVSQSPRYKVAKRGQDVALRCDPISGHVSLFWYQQALGQGPEFLTYFQNEAQLDKSGLPSDRFFAERPEGSVSTLKIQRTQQEDSAVYLCAAGTSGRTSRNEQFFGPGTRLTVL.

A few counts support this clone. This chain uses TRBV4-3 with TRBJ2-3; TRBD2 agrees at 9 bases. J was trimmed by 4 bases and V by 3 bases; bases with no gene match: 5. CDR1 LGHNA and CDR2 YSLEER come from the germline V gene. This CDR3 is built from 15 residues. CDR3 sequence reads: CASSQIAGDADTQYF. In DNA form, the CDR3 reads TGCGCCAGCAGCCAGATAGCGGGGGACGCAGATACGCAGTATTTT.

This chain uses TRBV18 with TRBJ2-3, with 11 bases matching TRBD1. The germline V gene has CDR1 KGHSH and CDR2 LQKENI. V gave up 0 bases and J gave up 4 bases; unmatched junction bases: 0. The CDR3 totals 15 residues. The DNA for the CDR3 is TGTGCCAGCTCACCACCGGGACAGGGGGCAGATACGCAGTATTTT. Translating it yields CASSPPGQGADTQYF.

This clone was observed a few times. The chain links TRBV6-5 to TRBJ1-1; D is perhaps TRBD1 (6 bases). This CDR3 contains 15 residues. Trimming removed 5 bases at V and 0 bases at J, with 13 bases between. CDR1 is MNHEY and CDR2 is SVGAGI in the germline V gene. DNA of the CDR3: TGTGCCAGCAGTACCGCCGGGACAATGAACACTGAAGCTTTCTTT. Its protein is CASSTAGTMNTEAFF.

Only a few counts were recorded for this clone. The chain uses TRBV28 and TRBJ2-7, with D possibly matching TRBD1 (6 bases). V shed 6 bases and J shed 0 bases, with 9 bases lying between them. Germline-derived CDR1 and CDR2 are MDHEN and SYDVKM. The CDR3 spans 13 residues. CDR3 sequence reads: CASRRQDSYEQYF. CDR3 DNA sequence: TGTGCCAGCAGACGACAGGACTCCTACGAGCAGTACTTC. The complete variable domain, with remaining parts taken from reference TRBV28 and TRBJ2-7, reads DVKVTQSSRYLVKRTGEKVFLECVQDMDHENMFWYRQDPGLGLRLIYFSYDVKMKEKGDIPEGYSVSREKKERFSLILESASTNQTSMYLCASRRQDSYEQYFGPGTRLTVT.

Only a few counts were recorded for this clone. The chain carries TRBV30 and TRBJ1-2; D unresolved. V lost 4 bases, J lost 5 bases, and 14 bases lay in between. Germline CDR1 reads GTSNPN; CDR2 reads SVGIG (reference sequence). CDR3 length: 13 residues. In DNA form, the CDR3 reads TGTGCCTGGACCCCGAATCAGAATTATGGCTACACCTTC. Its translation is CAWTPNQNYGYTF.

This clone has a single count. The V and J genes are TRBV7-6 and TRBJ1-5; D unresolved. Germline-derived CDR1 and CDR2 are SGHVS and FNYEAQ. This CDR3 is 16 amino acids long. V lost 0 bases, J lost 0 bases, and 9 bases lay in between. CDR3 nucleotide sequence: TGTGCCAGCAGCTTAGCTTCGGGGATTAGCAATCAGCCCCAGCATTTT. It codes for CASSLASGISNQPQHF.

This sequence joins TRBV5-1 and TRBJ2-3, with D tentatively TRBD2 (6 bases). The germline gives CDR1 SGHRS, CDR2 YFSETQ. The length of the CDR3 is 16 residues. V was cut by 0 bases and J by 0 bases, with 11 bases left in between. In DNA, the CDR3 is TGCGCCAGCAGCTTGGAGAGCGGGCCAAGCACAGATACGCAGTATTTT. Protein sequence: CASSLESGPSTDTQYF.

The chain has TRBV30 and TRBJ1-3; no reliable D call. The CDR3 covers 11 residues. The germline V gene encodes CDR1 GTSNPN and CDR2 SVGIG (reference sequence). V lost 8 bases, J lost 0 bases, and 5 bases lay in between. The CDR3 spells CARDSGNTIYF. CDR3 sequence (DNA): TGTGCCCGGGACTCTGGAAACACCATATATTTT.

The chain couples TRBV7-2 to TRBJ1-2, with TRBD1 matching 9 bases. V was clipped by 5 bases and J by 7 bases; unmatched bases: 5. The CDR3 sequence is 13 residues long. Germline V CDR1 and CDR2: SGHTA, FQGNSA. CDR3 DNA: TGTGCCAGCAGCGCGGACAGGGGAAGTGGCTACACCTTC. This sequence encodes CASSADRGSGYTF.

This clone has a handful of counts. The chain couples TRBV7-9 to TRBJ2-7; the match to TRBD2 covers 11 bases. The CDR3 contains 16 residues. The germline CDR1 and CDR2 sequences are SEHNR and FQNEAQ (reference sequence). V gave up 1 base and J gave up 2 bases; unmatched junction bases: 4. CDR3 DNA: TGTGCCAGCAGCTTAGGGGCTAGCGGGGGGACCTACGAGCAGTACTTC. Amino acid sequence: CASSLGASGGTYEQYF.

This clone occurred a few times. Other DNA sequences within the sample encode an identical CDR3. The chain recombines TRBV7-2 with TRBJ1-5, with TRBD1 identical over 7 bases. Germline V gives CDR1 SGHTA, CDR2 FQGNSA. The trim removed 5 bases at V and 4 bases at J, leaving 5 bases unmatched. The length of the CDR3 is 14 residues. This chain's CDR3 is CASSLRQGNQPQHF. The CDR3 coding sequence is TGTGCCAGCAGCCTTAGACAGGGAAATCAGCCCCAGCATTTT.

CDR3 sequence (DNA): TGTGCCAGCAGCTTAACGAAGGGACAGGGGGGAGGGGAGCTGTTTTTT. Translation: CASSLTKGQGGGELFF. V gene TRBV7-8 combines with J gene TRBJ2-2, with 11 bases aligning to TRBD1. The CDR3 covers 16 residues. With V trimmed by 2 bases and J by 8 bases, 7 bases remained unmatched. Germline assignment: CDR1 SGHVS and CDR2 FQNEAQ.

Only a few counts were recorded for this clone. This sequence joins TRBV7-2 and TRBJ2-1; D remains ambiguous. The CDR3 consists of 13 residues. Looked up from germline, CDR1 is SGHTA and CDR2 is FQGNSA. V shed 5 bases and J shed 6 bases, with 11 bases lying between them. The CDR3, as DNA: TGTGCCAGCAGCCCTGCAGTCCTCAATGAGCAGTTCTTC. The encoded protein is CASSPAVLNEQFF.

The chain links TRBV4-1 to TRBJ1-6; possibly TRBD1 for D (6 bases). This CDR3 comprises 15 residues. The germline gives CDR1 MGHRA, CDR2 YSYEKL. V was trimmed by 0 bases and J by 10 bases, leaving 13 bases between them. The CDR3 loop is CASSQDAGEWSPLHF. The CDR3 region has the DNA TGCGCCAGCAGCCAAGATGCAGGGGAGTGGTCACCCCTCCACTTT.